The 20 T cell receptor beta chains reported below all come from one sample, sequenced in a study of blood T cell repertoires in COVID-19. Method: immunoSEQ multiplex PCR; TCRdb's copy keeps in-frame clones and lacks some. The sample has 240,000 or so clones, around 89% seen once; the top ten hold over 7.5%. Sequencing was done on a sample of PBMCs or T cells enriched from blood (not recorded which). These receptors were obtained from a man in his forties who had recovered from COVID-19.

The CDR3 is CASSEFGGTRPQHF. The CDR3 region has the DNA TGTGCCAGCAGTGAATTCGGGGGAACTAGGCCCCAGCATTTT. The chain carries TRBV25-1 and TRBJ1-5; tentatively, D is TRBD1 (5 bases). This CDR3 has 14 amino acids. V lost 1 base, J lost 9 bases, and 13 bases lay in between. Germline V gene lookup returns CDR1 MGHDK and CDR2 SYGVNS.

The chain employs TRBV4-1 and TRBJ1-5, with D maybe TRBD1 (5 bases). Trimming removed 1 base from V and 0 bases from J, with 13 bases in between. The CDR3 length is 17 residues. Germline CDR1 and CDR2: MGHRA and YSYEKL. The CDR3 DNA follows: TGCGCCAGCAGCCAAGGCCAGGGAATGTATAGCAATCAGCCCCAGCATTTT. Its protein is CASSQGQGMYSNQPQHF.

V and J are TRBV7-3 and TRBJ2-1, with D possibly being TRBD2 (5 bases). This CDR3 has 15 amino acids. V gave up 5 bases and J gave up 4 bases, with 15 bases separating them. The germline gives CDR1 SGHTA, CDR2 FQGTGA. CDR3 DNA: TGTGCCAGCAGCCGCGCCTCCACTAGTTACAATGAGCAGTTCTTC. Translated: CASSRASTSYNEQFF.

The CDR3 DNA reads as TGTGCCAGCAGCCCCGGGACTAGCGGTACCGGGGAGCTGTTTTTT. Translating gives CASSPGTSGTGELFF. The gene calls are TRBV5-4 and TRBJ2-2, with 11 bases lining up with TRBD2. The CDR3 covers 15 residues. Trimming removed 4 bases from V and 5 bases from J; junction bases left unmatched: 4. Germline lookup yields CDR1 SGHNT and CDR2 YYREEE (reference sequence).

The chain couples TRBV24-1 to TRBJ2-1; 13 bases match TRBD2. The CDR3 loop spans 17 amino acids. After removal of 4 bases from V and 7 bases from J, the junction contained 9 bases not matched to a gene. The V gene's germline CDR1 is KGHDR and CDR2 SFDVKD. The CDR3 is CATSDRQPGLAGNEQFF. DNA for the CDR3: TGTGCCACCAGTGACCGTCAACCGGGACTAGCGGGAAATGAGCAGTTCTTC.

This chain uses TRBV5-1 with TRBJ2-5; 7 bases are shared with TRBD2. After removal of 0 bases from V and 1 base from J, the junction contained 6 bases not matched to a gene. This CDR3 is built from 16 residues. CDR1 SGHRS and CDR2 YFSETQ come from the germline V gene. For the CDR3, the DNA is TGCGCCAGCAGCTTGGTTGGCGGGGGTGTCCAAGAGACCCAGTACTTC. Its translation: CASSLVGGGVQETQYF.

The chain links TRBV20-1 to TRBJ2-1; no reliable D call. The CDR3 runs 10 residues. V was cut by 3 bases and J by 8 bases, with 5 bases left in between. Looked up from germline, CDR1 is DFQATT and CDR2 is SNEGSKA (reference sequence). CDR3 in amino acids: CSASVYEQFF. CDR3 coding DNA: TGCAGTGCTAGCGTCTATGAGCAGTTCTTC.

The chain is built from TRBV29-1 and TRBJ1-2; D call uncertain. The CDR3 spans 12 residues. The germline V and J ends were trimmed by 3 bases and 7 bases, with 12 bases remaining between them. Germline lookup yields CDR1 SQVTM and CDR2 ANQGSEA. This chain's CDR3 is CSVEFSRFGYTF. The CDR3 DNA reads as TGCAGCGTTGAGTTCTCACGGTTTGGCTACACCTTC.

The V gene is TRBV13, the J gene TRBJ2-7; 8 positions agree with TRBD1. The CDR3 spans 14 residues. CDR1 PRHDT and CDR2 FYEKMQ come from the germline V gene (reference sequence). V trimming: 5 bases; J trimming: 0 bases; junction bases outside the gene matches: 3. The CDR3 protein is CASSTGQVSYEQYF. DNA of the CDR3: TGTGCCAGCAGCACGGGACAGGTCTCCTACGAGCAGTACTTC.

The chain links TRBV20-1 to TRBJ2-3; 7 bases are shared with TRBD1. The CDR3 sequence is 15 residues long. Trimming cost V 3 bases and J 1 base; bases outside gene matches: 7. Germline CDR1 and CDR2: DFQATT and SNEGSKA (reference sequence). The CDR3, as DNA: TGCAGTGCTAGTCCGGACAGGAGCTGCACAGATACGCAGTATTTT. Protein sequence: CSASPDRSCTDTQYF.

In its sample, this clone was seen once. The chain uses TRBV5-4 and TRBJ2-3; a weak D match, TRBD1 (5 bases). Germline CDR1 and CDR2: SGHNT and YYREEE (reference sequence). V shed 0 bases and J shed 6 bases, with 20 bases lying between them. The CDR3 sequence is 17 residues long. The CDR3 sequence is CASSLARVAELADTQYF. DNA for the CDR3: TGTGCCAGCAGCTTGGCCAGGGTCGCGGAGTTGGCCGATACGCAGTATTTT.

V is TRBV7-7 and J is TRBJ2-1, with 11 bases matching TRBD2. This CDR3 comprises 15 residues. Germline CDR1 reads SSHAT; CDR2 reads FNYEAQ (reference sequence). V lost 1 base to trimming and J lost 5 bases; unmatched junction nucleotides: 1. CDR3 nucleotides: TGTGCCAGCAGCTTAGGACTAGCGGGAAACAATGAGCAGTTCTTC. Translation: CASSLGLAGNNEQFF.

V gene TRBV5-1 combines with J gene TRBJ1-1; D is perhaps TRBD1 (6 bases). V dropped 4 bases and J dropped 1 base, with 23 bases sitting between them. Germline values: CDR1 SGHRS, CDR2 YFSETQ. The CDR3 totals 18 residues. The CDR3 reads CASSPGHRNPAANTEAFF. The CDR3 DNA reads TGCGCCAGCAGCCCGGGACACCGGAATCCAGCTGCGAACACTGAAGCTTTCTTT.

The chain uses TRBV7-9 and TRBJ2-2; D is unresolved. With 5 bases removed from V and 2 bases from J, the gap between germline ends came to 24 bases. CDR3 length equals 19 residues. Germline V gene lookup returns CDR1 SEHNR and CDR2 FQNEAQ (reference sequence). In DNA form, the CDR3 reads TGTGCCAGCAGCCCACCGAGTCGGGTCCACAATTTAAACACCGGGGAGCTGTTTTTT. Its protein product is CASSPPSRVHNLNTGELFF.

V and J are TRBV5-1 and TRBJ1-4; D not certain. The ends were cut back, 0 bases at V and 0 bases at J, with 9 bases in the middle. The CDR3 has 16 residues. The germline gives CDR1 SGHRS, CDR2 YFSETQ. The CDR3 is CASSLDSVATNEKLFF. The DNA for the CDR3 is TGCGCCAGCAGCTTGGATTCAGTTGCAACTAATGAAAAACTGTTTTTT. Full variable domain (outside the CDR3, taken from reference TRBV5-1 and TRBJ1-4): KAGVTQTPRYLIKTRGQQVTLSCSPISGHRSVSWYQQTPGQGLQFLFEYFSETQRNKGNFPGRFSGRQFSNSRSEMNVSTLELGDSALYLCASSLDSVATNEKLFFGSGTQLSVL.

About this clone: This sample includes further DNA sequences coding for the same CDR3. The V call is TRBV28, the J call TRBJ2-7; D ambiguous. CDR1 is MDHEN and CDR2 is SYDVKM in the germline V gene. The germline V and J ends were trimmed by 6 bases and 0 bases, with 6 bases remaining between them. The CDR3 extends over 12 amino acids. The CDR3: CASSLSSYEQYF. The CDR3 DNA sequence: TGTGCCAGCAGCCTTTCCTCCTACGAGCAGTACTTC.

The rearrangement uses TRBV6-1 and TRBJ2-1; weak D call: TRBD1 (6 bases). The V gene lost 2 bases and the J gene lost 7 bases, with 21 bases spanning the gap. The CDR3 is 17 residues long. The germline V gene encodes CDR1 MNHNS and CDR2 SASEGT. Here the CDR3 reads CASSEFFSLITGNEQFF. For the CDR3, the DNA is TGTGCCAGCAGTGAATTTTTCTCCCTCATTACAGGGAATGAGCAGTTCTTC.

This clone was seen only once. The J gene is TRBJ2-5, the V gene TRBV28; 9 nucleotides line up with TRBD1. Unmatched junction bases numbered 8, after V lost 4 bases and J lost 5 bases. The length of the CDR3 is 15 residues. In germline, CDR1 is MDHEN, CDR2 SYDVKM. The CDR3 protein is CASSSPGTGIETQYF. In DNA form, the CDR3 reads TGTGCCAGCAGTTCCCCCGGGACAGGGATCGAGACCCAGTACTTC. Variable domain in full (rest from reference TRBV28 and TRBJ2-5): DVKVTQSSRYLVKRTGEKVFLECVQDMDHENMFWYRQDPGLGLRLIYFSYDVKMKEKGDIPEGYSVSREKKERFSLILESASTNQTSMYLCASSSPGTGIETQYFGPGTRLLVL.

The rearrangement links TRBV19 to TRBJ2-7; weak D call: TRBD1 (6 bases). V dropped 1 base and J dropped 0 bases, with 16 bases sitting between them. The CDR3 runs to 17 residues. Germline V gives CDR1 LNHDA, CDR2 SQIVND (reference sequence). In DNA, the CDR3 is TGTGCCAGTAGTATAGCCCGCAGACAGGAGAGCTCCTACGAGCAGTACTTC. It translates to CASSIARRQESSYEQYF. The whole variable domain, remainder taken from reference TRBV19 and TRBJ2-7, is DGGITQSPKYLFRKEGQNVTLSCEQNLNHDAMYWYRQDPGQGLRLIYYSQIVNDFQKGDIAEGYSVSREKKESFPLTVTSAQKNPTAFYLCASSIARRQESSYEQYFGPGTRLTVT.

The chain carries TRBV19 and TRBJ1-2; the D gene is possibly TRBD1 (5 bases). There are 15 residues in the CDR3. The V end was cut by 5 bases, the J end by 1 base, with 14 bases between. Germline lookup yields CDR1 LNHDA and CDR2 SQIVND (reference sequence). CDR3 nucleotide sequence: TGTGCCAGTAGTGCACAGGTTACCGTTAACTATGGCTACACCTTC. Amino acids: CASSAQVTVNYGYTF.